Presented here are 22 T cell receptor beta chains from one specimen sequenced in a study of blood T cell repertoires in COVID-19. Clones were sequenced by immunoSEQ multiplex PCR, and TCRdb holds only the in-frame ones, with some missing. The table shows around 37,000 clones, with about 88% occurring only once. The sequencing input was peripheral blood. Receptor source: a human donor in a cohort sampled during active COVID-19.

The chain joins TRBV19 to TRBJ2-1; TRBD1 is a possible D gene (5 bases). The CDR3 has 16 amino acids. Germline V gene data show CDR1 as LNHDA and CDR2 as SQIVND (reference sequence). Trimming removed 3 bases at V and 0 bases at J, with 12 bases between. The CDR3 sequence: CASSIQGQSSYNEQFF. CDR3 in DNA: TGTGCCAGTAGTATTCAAGGACAATCCTCCTACAATGAGCAGTTCTTC. Supplemented by reference TRBV19 and TRBJ2-1, the full variable domain reads DGGITQSPKYLFRKEGQNVTLSCEQNLNHDAMYWYRQDPGQGLRLIYYSQIVNDFQKGDIAEGYSVSREKKESFPLTVTSAQKNPTAFYLCASSIQGQSSYNEQFFGPGTRLTVL.

This clone was seen once. The chain is built from TRBV6-6 and TRBJ1-2; 9 bases match TRBD1. J was trimmed by 4 bases and V by 6 bases; bases with no gene match: 9. Germline assignment: CDR1 MNHNY and CDR2 SVGAGI (reference sequence). The CDR3 covers 15 residues. CDR3 nucleotides: TGTGCCAGCAGCCAGGGGACAGGGAAGTTCTATGGCTACACCTTC. Amino acid sequence: CASSQGTGKFYGYTF.

V is TRBV1 and J is TRBJ1-4; whether TRBD1, the table's D call, matches the DNA was not checked. TRBV1 is deemed a pseudogene. The CDR3 length is 17 residues. Written as DNA, the CDR3 is TGCACCAGCAGCCAAGTTTTCCCGACAGGGGGGGATGAAAAACTGTTTTTT. Amino acids: CTSSQVFPTGGDEKLFF.

The CDR3 bases are TGTGCCAGCAGTCAGAACCTTATCGGGAATGAAAAACTGTTTTTT. Translated: CASSQNLIGNEKLFF. The chain carries TRBV6-5 and TRBJ1-4; unclear D gene. The CDR3 loop spans 15 amino acids. CDR1 is MNHEY and CDR2 is SVGAGI in the germline V gene. V was cut by 5 bases and J by 5 bases, with 15 bases left in between.

The chain employs TRBV5-4 and TRBJ2-1; 12 bases align to TRBD1. Germline CDR1 and CDR2: SGHNT and YYREEE (reference sequence). The CDR3 has 15 residues. V trimming: 4 bases; J trimming: 7 bases; junction bases outside the gene matches: 6. The CDR3 sequence is CASSLGTGGSNEQFF. As DNA, the CDR3 is TGTGCCAGCAGCCTCGGGACAGGGGGCTCAAATGAGCAGTTCTTC.

The chain is built from TRBV28 and TRBJ2-7; D is unclear. Germline lookup yields CDR1 MDHEN and CDR2 SYDVKM. The V and J ends lost 7 bases and 3 bases respectively, with 7 bases between them. The CDR3 has 11 residues. CDR3 sequence: CASTRYYEQYF. In nucleotides, the CDR3 is TGTGCCAGCACGAGGTACTACGAGCAGTACTTC.

The V and J genes are TRBV5-4 and TRBJ1-6, with TRBD1 matching 9 bases. Unmatched junction bases numbered 9, after V lost 5 bases and J lost 9 bases. Germline V CDR1 and CDR2: SGHNT, YYREEE (reference sequence). This CDR3 is built from 15 residues. DNA for the CDR3: TGTGCCAGCAGGCTAGGGGGACAGGGAACTTCACCCCTCCACTTT. Translation gives CASRLGGQGTSPLHF.

The V gene is TRBV6-6, the J gene TRBJ1-2; D is possibly TRBD1 (5 bases). CDR1 and CDR2 (germline): MNHNY, SVGAGI (reference sequence). V was pared by 0 bases and J by 8 bases, with 16 bases between. This CDR3 spans 15 amino acids. In DNA, the CDR3 is TGTGCCAGCAGTTACTCGGGCGGGGCATCGGGGGGCTACACCTTC. It codes for CASSYSGGASGGYTF.

This clone was seen a few times. V is TRBV13 and J is TRBJ2-1, with D uncertain. Germline CDR1 and CDR2: PRHDT and FYEKMQ (reference sequence). Trimming pared 5 bases from V and 2 bases from J, leaving 13 bases between. This CDR3 is 15 amino acids long. CDR3 protein: CASSPFFRAYNEQFF. CDR3 DNA sequence: TGTGCCAGCAGCCCGTTCTTTCGGGCCTACAATGAGCAGTTCTTC. Based on the CDR3 plus reference TRBV13 and TRBJ2-1, the full variable domain is AAGVIQSPRHLIKEKRETATLKCYPIPRHDTVYWYQQGPGQDPQFLISFYEKMQSDKGSIPDRFSAQQFSDYHSELNMSSLELGDSALYFCASSPFFRAYNEQFFGPGTRLTVL.

The V gene is TRBV23-1, the J gene TRBJ1-1, with D uncertain. TRBV23-1 is identified as an open reading frame with a role that is uncertain. V was trimmed by 1 base and J by 4 bases, leaving 19 bases between them. The CDR3 spans 17 residues. The CDR3 sequence: CASSQCILLLGSTEAFF. In DNA, the CDR3 is TGCGCCAGCAGTCAATGCATCCTTTTGTTGGGGAGCACTGAAGCTTTCTTT.

V gene TRBV20-1 combines with J gene TRBJ2-1; D is uncertain. Germline V gene data show CDR1 as DFQATT and CDR2 as SNEGSKA (reference sequence). V lost 5 bases and J 7 bases, leaving 6 bases between the germline ends. The CDR3 loop spans 10 amino acids. DNA of the CDR3: TGCAGTGCTGTCAGAAATGAGCAGTTCTTC. Protein sequence: CSAVRNEQFF.

The rearrangement joins TRBV5-1 to TRBJ1-2, with TRBD1 matching 12 bases. The CDR3 has 16 amino acids. Trimming cost V 4 bases and J 2 bases; bases outside gene matches: 6. The germline V gene has CDR1 SGHRS and CDR2 YFSETQ. This CDR3 reads CASSPGQGALNYGYTF. The CDR3 coding sequence is TGCGCCAGCAGCCCGGGACAGGGGGCCCTCAACTATGGCTACACCTTC.

J is TRBJ1-4 and V is TRBV20-1, with a weak D call TRBD1 (5 bases). The CDR3 extends over 11 amino acids. Per germline, CDR1 DFQATT and CDR2 SNEGSKA (reference sequence). V lost 6 bases, J lost 13 bases, and 15 bases lay in between. The CDR3 loop is CSAQLGVGLFF. CDR3 nucleotide sequence: TGCAGTGCCCAGCTAGGGGTAGGACTGTTTTTT.

The chain has TRBV7-9 and TRBJ2-5; D is possibly TRBD1 (5 bases). The ends were cut back, 5 bases at V and 3 bases at J, with 13 bases in the middle. Germline V gives CDR1 SEHNR, CDR2 FQNEAQ (reference sequence). CDR3 length: 14 amino acids. The CDR3 DNA sequence: TGTGCCAGCAGCCCGGGTGGCAGGGAAGAGACCCAGTACTTC. This translates into CASSPGGREETQYF. Together with reference TRBV7-9 and TRBJ2-5, the CDR3 gives the full variable domain: DTGVSQNPRHKITKRGQNVTFRCDPISEHNRLYWYRQTLGQGPEFLTYFQNEAQLEKSRLLSDRFSAERPKGSFSTLEIQRTEQGDSAMYLCASSPGGREETQYFGPGTRLLVL.

The gene calls are TRBV3-1 (or the pseudogene TRBV3-2) and TRBJ1-2; TRBD1 matches at 10 bases. Trimming took 5 bases from V and 4 from J; bases not matched to a gene: 10. Germline loops: CDR1 LGHDT, CDR2 YNNKEL (reference sequence). The CDR3 runs to 16 residues. Here the CDR3 reads CASSSMGTGDGYGYTF. The CDR3, as DNA: TGTGCCAGCAGCTCGATGGGGACAGGGGACGGCTATGGCTACACCTTC.

V gene TRBV14 combines with J gene TRBJ1-1; the D gene is possibly TRBD1 (5 bases). Germline CDR1 and CDR2: SGHDN and FVKESK. V lost 0 bases and J lost 11, with 13 bases in between. CDR3 length: 13 residues. Written as DNA, the CDR3 is TGTGCCAGCAGCCAAGACTACAGGAACAAGGCTTTCTTT. The encoded protein is CASSQDYRNKAFF.

The chain couples TRBV19 to TRBJ1-5, with a possible D match to TRBD1 (5 bases). From germline, CDR1 is LNHDA and CDR2 SQIVND (reference sequence). V gave up 10 bases and J gave up 6 bases, with 13 bases separating them. The CDR3 runs 12 residues. The DNA for the CDR3 is TGTGCCACCCAGGAGGGGTTTCAGCCCCAGCATTTT. It is translated as CATQEGFQPQHF.

The chain has TRBV7-9 and TRBJ2-7; 11 bases fit TRBD1. Germline CDR1 SEHNR, CDR2 FQNEAQ (reference sequence). V dropped 3 bases and J dropped 3; count of bases not matched to a gene: 1. The CDR3 loop spans 14 amino acids. CDR3 residues: CASSFGTGGYEQYF. The CDR3 bases are TGTGCCAGCAGCTTCGGGACAGGGGGCTACGAGCAGTACTTC.

This sequence joins TRBV6-4 and TRBJ1-1; TRBD1 matches at 7 bases. The V and J ends lost 0 bases and 7 bases, in that order; junction bases with no gene match: 2. CDR1 is MRHNA and CDR2 is SNTAGT in the germline V gene. CDR3 length: 13 amino acids. The CDR3 protein is CASSDSHRGEAFF. The CDR3 DNA sequence: TGTGCCAGCAGTGACTCGCACAGGGGTGAAGCTTTCTTT.

The chain uses TRBV10-3 and TRBJ2-5; 9 bases match TRBD2. The length of the CDR3 is 16 residues. Trimming at V came to 8 bases and at J to 0 bases, leaving 10 bases not matched to a gene. The germline V gene encodes CDR1 ENHRY and CDR2 SYGVKD. CDR3 amino acids: CAIRGTRGGNQETQYF. For the CDR3, the DNA is TGTGCCATCCGAGGGACGCGGGGGGGGAACCAAGAGACCCAGTACTTC.

The chain links TRBV7-9 to TRBJ2-2; TRBD2 aligns across 8 bases. V lost 4 bases and J lost 4; bases outside the gene matches: 5. The germline V gene has CDR1 SEHNR and CDR2 FQNEAQ (reference sequence). The CDR3 runs 15 residues. CDR3 sequence: CASSSRGGRTGELFF. As DNA, the CDR3 is TGTGCCAGCAGCTCACGGGGGGGGCGCACCGGGGAGCTGTTTTTT.

The chain recombines TRBV11-2 with TRBJ1-1; D gene unclear. The germline V and J ends were trimmed by 0 bases and 1 base, with 6 bases remaining between them. The CDR3 has 14 residues. Per the germline V gene, CDR1 is SGHAT and CDR2 is FQNNGV. The CDR3 DNA reads TGTGCCAGCAGCTTAGATCCGGGGAACACTGAAGCTTTCTTT. It specifies CASSLDPGNTEAFF.